What follows is one T cell receptor (beta chain) and its context. Its antigen remains unidentified. The germline V gene encodes CDR1 MNHEY and CDR2 SMNVEV (reference sequence). This CDR3 is built from 17 residues. Trimming stripped 4 bases from V and 0 bases from J, with 15 bases between. Noted treatment: roughly ten-day PBMC culture with coronavirus spike peptide pools or control peptides (ViraFEST assay). This record belongs to a study of vaccination and CD4 T cells after COVID-19. Study summary: Blood was drawn a median around 72 days post second dose, range 14 to 241. Control cultures, each given a CEFX pool, an HIV-1 Nef pool, or no peptide, were included.

Sequenced with the Oncomine TCR Beta short-read assay was DNA taken from cultured CD4+ T cells. Using the QIAamp micro DNA kit, genomic DNA was extracted from the CD4+ T cells that had been cultured. TCRdb ran MiXCR on the PCR reads and lists one entry per CDR3 protein. Among roughly 15,000 distinct CDR3 sequences listed, around half were seen once. This chain links TRBV27 with TRBJ1-4, with no clear D. The clonotype originates from a human donor who had recovered from COVID-19. The sample comprised CD4+ T cells from blood, cultured in vitro. In nucleotides, the CDR3 is TGTGCCAGCAGTTCAACAAGAGATCCTACAACTAATGAAAAACTGTTTTTT. Translation gives CASSSTRDPTTNEKLFF.